The source of this T cell receptor beta chain is a study of blood T cell repertoires in COVID-19. In germline, CDR1 is LGHNT, CDR2 FRNRAP. The CDR3 has 14 amino acids. The germline V and J ends were trimmed by 2 bases and 2 bases, with 7 bases remaining between them. The method was immunoSEQ multiplex PCR; TCRdb's version includes in-frame clones alone and lacks a portion of them. Among 200,000 to 250,000 clones listed, about four fifths were seen once. It was during active infection that Seattle patients were enrolled and then longitudinally followed. This rearrangement joins TRBV12-5 to TRBJ1-3; D unclear. The receptor was isolated from a woman at least 80 years old with COVID-19, enrolled during active disease. Sample: peripheral blood. The CDR3 region has the DNA TGTGCTAGTGGTTTGAGCGTAACTGGAAACACCATATATTTT. Translation: CASGLSVTGNTIYF.